These T cell receptor beta chains were read from a single sample in a study of T cells in Graves' hyperthyroidism and ophthalmopathy. TCRdb used MiXCR to reprocess the multiplex PCR reads, holding one entry per CDR3 protein. The table lists under 350,000 distinct CDR3 sequences, around 20% of them singletons. What was sequenced was blood. These receptors originate from a woman in her forties or fifties with Graves' hyperthyroidism. The CDR3 runs from the conserved cysteine through the conserved F or W. Each record gives: CDR3 DNA, CDR3 protein, clone size, V gene, D gene, J gene. A D gene is named only where the DNA matches it firmly. Size is stated for part of the rows, as once, few or many counts, or as a class when the clone is expanded.

TGTGCCAACAGTTTGGGGGGCCAACAGGGGGCAATCCAGCATTTT	CANSLGGQQGAIQHF	NA	TRBV12-3/TRBV12-4	TRBD1	TRBJ1-5
TGTGCCAGCAAGGTCTTGAGCTCCTACGAGCAGTACTTC	CASKVLSSYEQYF	NA	TRBV6-1	NA	TRBJ2-7
TGTGCCAGCAGTTTACGCCGGGACAGGGGGTTTCGTACTTCACCCCTCCACTTT	CASSLRRDRGFRTSPLHF	many	TRBV27	TRBD1	TRBJ1-6
TGTGCCAGCAGTGCCGACAGGGTCAGCTCCTACGAGCAGTACTTC	CASSADRVSSYEQYF	many	TRBV6-1	TRBD1	TRBJ2-7
TGTGCCAGCAGCGAGACGCTAGGAACCGGGGAGCTGTTTTTT	CASSETLGTGELFF	many	TRBV7-2	NA	TRBJ2-2
TGTGCCAGCAGCTTGGCCGGCCAGGGAGAGACCCAGTACTTC	CASSLAGQGETQYF	few	TRBV5-6	NA	TRBJ2-5
TGTGCCAGCAGCTTTAAGAGAAATGAGCAGTTCTTC	CASSFKRNEQFF	NA	TRBV7-9	NA	TRBJ2-1
TGCGCCAGCGGGGCTAGACTAGCGCAAAAAACTAACACCGGGGAGCTGTTTTTT	CASGARLAQKTNTGELFF	NA	TRBV4-1	TRBD2	TRBJ2-2
TGTGCCAGCAGTTTTGGGTTTACCGGGGAGCTGTTTTTT	CASSFGFTGELFF	many	TRBV12-3/TRBV12-4	NA	TRBJ2-2
TGTGCCAGCAGTACTAGCGTCAATGAGCAGTTCTTC	CASSTSVNEQFF	many	TRBV12-3/TRBV12-4	TRBD2	TRBJ2-1
TGTGCCAGTAGTCCCCGCACTAGCGGGTTCCAAGAGACCCAGTACTTC	CASSPRTSGFQETQYF	NA	TRBV19	TRBD2	TRBJ2-5
TGTGCCAGCAGCGGACTAGCGGGGGACACCGGGGAGCTGTTTTTT	CASSGLAGDTGELFF	NA	TRBV5-4	TRBD2	TRBJ2-2
TGTGCCAGCAGTAGGCTAGGGAGCAATCAGCCCCAGCATTTT	CASSRLGSNQPQHF	many	TRBV6-1	NA	TRBJ1-5
TGCGCCAGCAGCCCGGGTGGGGTAAACTATGGCTACACCTTC	CASSPGGVNYGYTF	NA	TRBV5-1	NA	TRBJ1-2
TGTGCCAGCAGCCCGGGACTAGCAGGAGGCCCAGATACGCAGTATTTT	CASSPGLAGGPDTQYF	NA	TRBV9	TRBD2	TRBJ2-3
TGCAGCGTGAAGGGGGTCGGGACCCCCTACGAGCAGTACTTC	CSVKGVGTPYEQYF	many	TRBV29-1	NA	TRBJ2-7
TGTGCCAGCAGACCCAGGGAACATGAAGCTTTCTTT	CASRPREHEAFF	many	TRBV6-1	NA	TRBJ1-1
TGTGCCAGCAGTGGCACCGGGACTAGCTCCTACAATGAGCAGTTCTTC	CASSGTGTSSYNEQFF	NA	TRBV6-1	TRBD2	TRBJ2-1
TGTGCCAGCAGTTTAAGGGGCAGAAACTATGGCTACACCTTC	CASSLRGRNYGYTF	many	TRBV27	NA	TRBJ1-2
TGTGCCTGCCCGGTTGACCACGCAACTAATGAAAAACTGTTTTTT	CACPVDHATNEKLFF	many	TRBV30	NA	TRBJ1-4
TGTGCCAGCAGTCAGACAGGGAGGACCGGGGAGCTGTTTTTT	CASSQTGRTGELFF	many	TRBV12-3/TRBV12-4	NA	TRBJ2-2
TGTGCCAGCAGCCCCGGGCTAGCGGGAGTTTTCGAGCAGTACTTC	CASSPGLAGVFEQYF	many	TRBV7-2	TRBD2	TRBJ2-7
TGCAGTGCTAGAGCTCCCAGGATGGAGACCCAGTACTTC	CSARAPRMETQYF	few	TRBV20-1	NA	TRBJ2-5
TGTGCCAGCAGGGGGGGCACGGCCTACGAGCAGTACTTC	CASRGGTAYEQYF	many	TRBV28	NA	TRBJ2-7
TGCGCCAGCAGCATACTAGCGGGAGGAGGGTACGAGCAGTACTTC	CASSILAGGGYEQYF	many	TRBV5-1	TRBD2	TRBJ2-7
TGTGCCAGCAGCCACCGGGACAGGGCGGGGGGCTACACCTTC	CASSHRDRAGGYTF	NA	TRBV3-1	TRBD1	TRBJ1-2
TGCGCCAGCAGAGGGACTGGAGCTTTTAACGAGCAGTACTTC	CASRGTGAFNEQYF	many	TRBV5-1	NA	TRBJ2-7
TGTGCCAGCAGCCGTTCCCCCGGACAGCCTGAGCAGTACTTC	CASSRSPGQPEQYF	many	TRBV7-2	NA	TRBJ2-7
TGTGCTAGTGGTTTGGTCCCGTTTGGCTATAATTCACCCCTCCACTTT	CASGLVPFGYNSPLHF	NA	TRBV12-5	NA	TRBJ1-6
TGTGCCAGCAGCTTATCAGCGGGAGTCGACACCGGGGAGCTGTTTTTT	CASSLSAGVDTGELFF	many	TRBV7-9	TRBD2	TRBJ2-2
TGTGCCTGGAGCACAGGGTTTTCCTACAATGAGCAGTTCTTC	CAWSTGFSYNEQFF	many	TRBV30	NA	TRBJ2-1
TGTGCCAGCAGGTCCGCAGGGGGGAGGACCGGGGAGCTGTTTTTT	CASRSAGGRTGELFF	few	TRBV5-4	NA	TRBJ2-2
TGTGCCAGTAGTCTCCTCCCCGCGGGGGGAATCGGGGAGCTGTTTTTT	CASSLLPAGGIGELFF	few	TRBV19	TRBD2	TRBJ2-2
TGCAGTGCCACTCCAGGGTTGACTGAAGCTTTCTTT	CSATPGLTEAFF	few	TRBV20-1	NA	TRBJ1-1
TGTGCCAGCAGTGAAGCGGGATATGGCTACACCTTC	CASSEAGYGYTF	many	TRBV6-1	NA	TRBJ1-2